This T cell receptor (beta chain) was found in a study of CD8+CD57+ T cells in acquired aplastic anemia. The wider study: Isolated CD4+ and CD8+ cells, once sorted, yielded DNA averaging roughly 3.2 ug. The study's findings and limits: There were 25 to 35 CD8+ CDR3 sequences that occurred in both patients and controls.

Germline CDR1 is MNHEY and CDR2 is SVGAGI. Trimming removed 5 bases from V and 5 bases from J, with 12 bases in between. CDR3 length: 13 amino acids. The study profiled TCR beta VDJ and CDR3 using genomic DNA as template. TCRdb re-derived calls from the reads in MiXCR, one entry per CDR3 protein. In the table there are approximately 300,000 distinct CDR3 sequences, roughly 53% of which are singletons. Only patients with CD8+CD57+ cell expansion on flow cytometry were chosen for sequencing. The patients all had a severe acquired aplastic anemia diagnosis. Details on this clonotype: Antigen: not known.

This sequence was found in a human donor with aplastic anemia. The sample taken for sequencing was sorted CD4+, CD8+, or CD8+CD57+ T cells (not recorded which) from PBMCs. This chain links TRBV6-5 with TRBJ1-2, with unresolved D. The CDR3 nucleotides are TGTGCCAGCAGTCCTAAAGAGGATTATGGCTACACCTTC. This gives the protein CASSPKEDYGYTF.